The 14 T cell receptor beta chains listed next were all sequenced from one sample in a study of T-cell reconstitution after alpha-beta-depleted transplantation in children. The authors prepared the TCRbeta library with unique molecular identifiers. Each CDR3 protein is one row after TCRdb ran MiXCR on the PCR reads. The table records about 90,000 distinct CDR3 sequences, 6.5% to 8.5% of them present only once. The material was PBMCs from the stem cell graft donor, obtained from the stem cell graft. The receptors here all came from a human donor who donated a stem cell graft to a child with congenital amegakaryocytic thrombocytopenia.

This clonotype was found many times. The chain has TRBV12-3 or TRBV12-4 and TRBJ2-1; D uncertain. The CDR3 is 14 amino acids. V lost 6 bases, J lost 8 bases, and 17 bases lay in between. The CDR3: CASRRSSISDEQFF. As DNA, the CDR3 is TGTGCCAGCAGGCGGAGCAGTATAAGTGATGAGCAGTTCTTC.

This clonotype occurred many times. V and J are TRBV9 and TRBJ2-1, with 7 bases fitting TRBD2. V dropped 0 bases and J dropped 3; count of bases not matched to a gene: 6. This CDR3 contains 16 residues. Germline V gives CDR1 SGDLS, CDR2 YYNGEE. The CDR3 DNA sequence: TGTGCCAGCAGCGTAGCGTCGCGGGAGATCTACAATGAGCAGTTCTTC. Translated, it gives CASSVASREIYNEQFF.

A word on this clonotype: One end of the junction does not line up with germline, which may come from a read error. J is TRBJ2-7 and V is TRBV10-2; tentatively, D is TRBD1 (6 bases). From germline, CDR1 is WSHSY and CDR2 SAAADI. The CDR3 consists of 12 residues. DNA of the CDR3: TGCGCCAGCTGTGGGACACTCTACGAGCAGTACTTT. As protein: CASCGTLYEQYF.

This clonotype has just a few counts. V gene TRBV4-2 combines with J gene TRBJ2-7; no reliable D call. The germline V gene encodes CDR1 LGHNA and CDR2 YNFKEQ. The CDR3 extends over 15 amino acids. V lost 0 bases and J lost 3, with 12 bases in between. The DNA of the CDR3 is TGTGCCAGCAGCCAAGATACCAGCCCCGACTACGAGCAGTACTTC. Amino acid sequence: CASSQDTSPDYEQYF.

This clonotype has ten or more counts. Sequence at one end of the junction differs from germline and may be a read error. J is TRBJ2-1 and V is TRBV7-8, with a possible D match to TRBD2 (5 bases). Germline V gives CDR1 SGHVS, CDR2 FQNEAQ. This CDR3 contains 12 residues. The CDR3 loop reads CASSLALREAVF. CDR3 nucleotides: TGTGCCAGCAGCTTAGCGCTAAGGGAAGCGGTCTTC.

This clonotype was detected ten times or more. The gene calls are TRBV2 and TRBJ2-7; D uncertain. Trimming took 8 bases from V and 5 from J, leaving 16 bases between them. Germline V gives CDR1 SNHLY, CDR2 FYNNEI. The CDR3 consists of 13 residues. CDR3 amino acids: CASGVRVSHEQYF. The DNA for the CDR3 is TGTGCCAGCGGGGTAAGGGTTAGCCACGAGCAGTACTTC.

In its sample, this clonotype was seen many times. The rearrangement joins TRBV5-1 to TRBJ2-7; D unresolved. The CDR3 consists of 16 residues. Germline V gives CDR1 SGHRS, CDR2 YFSETQ. V was trimmed by 3 bases and J by 3 bases, leaving 19 bases between them. The CDR3 nucleotides are TGCGCCAGCAGCTACGGACGGCATCTCCCGAACTACGAGCAGTACTTC. This sequence encodes CASSYGRHLPNYEQYF.

Ten or more counts support this clonotype. The rearrangement links TRBV19 to TRBJ2-2; D remains ambiguous. Germline CDR1 and CDR2: LNHDA and SQIVND (reference sequence). Trimming stripped 6 bases from V and 6 bases from J, with 8 bases between. This CDR3 region has 12 residues. The CDR3 region is CASSRQSGELFF. The DNA for the CDR3 is TGTGCCAGTAGCCGTCAGTCCGGGGAGCTGTTTTTT.

This clonotype was seen at least ten times. At one of its ends the junction is not consistent with the germline gene, which may arise from a read error. The chain is built from TRBV7-9 and TRBJ2-1; D is unclear. The CDR3 runs to 12 residues. In germline, CDR1 is SEHNR, CDR2 FQNEAQ (reference sequence). The CDR3 here is CASNLGNNEQFF. In DNA form, the CDR3 reads TGTGCCAGCAACTTAGGTAACAATGAGCAGTTCTTC.

This clonotype has a count of ten or more. The rearrangement joins TRBV14 to TRBJ2-5; no clear D gene. With 2 bases removed from V and 2 bases from J, the gap between germline ends came to 6 bases. CDR3 length equals 13 residues. Germline assignment: CDR1 SGHDN and CDR2 FVKESK. This CDR3 reads CASSQRSQETQYF. The CDR3 DNA is TGTGCCAGCAGCCAACGCAGTCAAGAGACCCAGTACTTC.

This clonotype was detected ten times or more. This sequence joins TRBV5-1 and TRBJ2-5; 7 bases match TRBD2. J gave up 5 bases and V 7 bases, and 11 bases lay outside the gene matches. The V gene's germline CDR1 is SGHRS and CDR2 YFSETQ. CDR3 size: 14 residues. The DNA of the CDR3 is TGCGCCAGCTGCCTAGAACGGGAGGAGGAGACCCAGTACTTC. Amino acid sequence: CASCLEREEETQYF.

Worth noting for this clonotype: A read error may be the cause here, since a much bigger clone is one base away. The rearrangement uses TRBV15 and TRBJ1-2, with a possible D match to TRBD1 (5 bases). CDR1 is LNHNV, CDR2 YYDKDF, per germline (reference sequence). This CDR3 comprises 13 residues. The CDR3 nucleotides read TGTGCCACCAGCGGGGGAATGAACTATGGCGACACCTTC. The encoded protein is CATSGGMNYGDTF.

This clonotype was recorded many times. V and J are TRBV9 and TRBJ2-3; tentative D call: TRBD2 (6 bases). The V end was cut by 4 bases, the J end by 4 bases, with 16 bases between. This CDR3 spans 15 amino acids. From germline, CDR1 is SGDLS and CDR2 YYNGEE. The CDR3 here is CASSIRESGADTQYF. In DNA, the CDR3 is TGTGCCAGCAGCATACGGGAGTCGGGGGCAGATACGCAGTATTTT.

The chain uses TRBV6-2 or TRBV6-3 and TRBJ2-1; maybe TRBD2 (5 bases). The germline V gene encodes CDR1 MNHEY and CDR2 SVGEGT. This CDR3 is built from 15 residues. V was pared by 0 bases and J by 8 bases, with 14 bases between. This CDR3 is CASSYSRASWDEQFF. Here the CDR3 DNA reads TGTGCCAGCAGTTACTCGAGGGCTAGCTGGGATGAGCAGTTCTTC.